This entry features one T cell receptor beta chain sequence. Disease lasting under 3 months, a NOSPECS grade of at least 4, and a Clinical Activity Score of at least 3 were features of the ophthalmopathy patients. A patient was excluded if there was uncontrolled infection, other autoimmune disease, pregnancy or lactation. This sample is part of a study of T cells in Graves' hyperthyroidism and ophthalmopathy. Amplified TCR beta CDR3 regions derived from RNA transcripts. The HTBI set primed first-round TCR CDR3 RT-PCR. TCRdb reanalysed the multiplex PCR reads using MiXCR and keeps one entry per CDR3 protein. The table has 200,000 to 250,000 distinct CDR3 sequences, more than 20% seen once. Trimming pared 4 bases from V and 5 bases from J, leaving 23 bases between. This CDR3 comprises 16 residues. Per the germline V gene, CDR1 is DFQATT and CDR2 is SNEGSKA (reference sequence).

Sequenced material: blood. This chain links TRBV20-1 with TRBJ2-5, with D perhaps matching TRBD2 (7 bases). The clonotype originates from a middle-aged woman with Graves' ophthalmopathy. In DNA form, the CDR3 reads TGCAGTGCTATAACTACCTTGGGGGGGGGCCTTGAGACCCAGTACTTC. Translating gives CSAITTLGGGLETQYF.